This T cell receptor beta chain comes out of a study of cytomegalovirus exposure and HLA in healthy donors. CDR1 is SGHNT, CDR2 YYREEE, per germline (reference sequence). The length of the CDR3 is 15 residues. Trimming stripped 1 base from V and 0 bases from J, with 10 bases between. Clones were sequenced by immunoSEQ multiplex PCR, and TCRdb holds only the in-frame ones, with some missing. Of roughly 150,000 clones listed, 85% to 90% are singletons. This chain links TRBV5-4 with TRBJ1-1; D is uncertain. This TCR derives from a young woman in good health and CMV-seropositive. Sequenced sample: PBMCs. CDR3 nucleotides: TGTGCCAGCAGCTTGAACGGCGGTATGAACACTGAAGCTTTCTTT. Protein: CASSLNGGMNTEAFF.